This T cell receptor (beta chain) derives from a study of T cells in Graves' hyperthyroidism and ophthalmopathy. Trimming left V 1 base short and J 8 bases short, with 17 bases between. The CDR3 runs to 14 residues. In germline, CDR1 is DFQATT, CDR2 SNEGSKA (reference sequence). TCR beta CDR3 sequences were amplified from RNA transcripts. A set of HTBI primers served as the primers for a first-round RT-PCR of the TCR CDR3. TCRdb analysed the multiplex PCR reads with MiXCR anew, one entry per CDR3 protein. The profile covers around 56,000 distinct CDR3 sequences, with about 53% appearing a single time and more than 3% taken by the ten largest.

Sequencing was carried out using blood. The receptor was isolated from a woman aged 55-69 years with Graves' ophthalmopathy. This chain joins TRBV20-1 and TRBJ1-2; a possible D gene is TRBD1 (5 bases). CDR3 sequence (DNA): TGCAGTGCTAGAGCCCCGAGTCAGGACACCGGCTACACCTTC. Protein sequence: CSARAPSQDTGYTF.